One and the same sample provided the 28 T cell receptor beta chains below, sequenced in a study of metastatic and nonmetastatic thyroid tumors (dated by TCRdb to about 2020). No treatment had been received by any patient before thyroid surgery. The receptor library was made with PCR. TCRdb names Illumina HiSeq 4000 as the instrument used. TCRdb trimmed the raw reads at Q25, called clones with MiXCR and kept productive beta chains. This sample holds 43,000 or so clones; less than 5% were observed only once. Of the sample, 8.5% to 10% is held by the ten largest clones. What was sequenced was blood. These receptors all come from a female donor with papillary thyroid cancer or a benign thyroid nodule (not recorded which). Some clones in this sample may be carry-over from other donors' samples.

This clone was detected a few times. Written as DNA, the CDR3 is TGTGCCAGCAGTTTCCGGGGTACCTACGAGCAGTACTTC. Protein: CASSFRGTYEQYF. This chain joins TRBV6-2 or TRBV6-3 and TRBJ2-7; D may be TRBD2 (5 bases). The germline V gene has CDR1 MNHEY and CDR2 SVGEGT. This CDR3 region has 13 residues. Trimming cost V 4 bases and J 2 bases, with 9 bases left between them.

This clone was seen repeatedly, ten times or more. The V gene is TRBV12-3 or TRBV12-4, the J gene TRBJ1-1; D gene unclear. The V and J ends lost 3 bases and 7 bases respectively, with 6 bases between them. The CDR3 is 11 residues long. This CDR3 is CASSFLLEAFF. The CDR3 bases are TGTGCCAGCAGTTTTTTGCTTGAAGCTTTCTTT.

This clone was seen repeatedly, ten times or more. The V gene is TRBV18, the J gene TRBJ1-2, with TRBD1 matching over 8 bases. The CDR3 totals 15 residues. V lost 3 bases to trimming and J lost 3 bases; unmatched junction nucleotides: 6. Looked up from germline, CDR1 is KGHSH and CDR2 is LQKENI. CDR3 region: CASSPGQGDYYGYTF. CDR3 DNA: TGTGCCAGCTCACCCGGACAGGGAGACTACTATGGCTACACCTTC.

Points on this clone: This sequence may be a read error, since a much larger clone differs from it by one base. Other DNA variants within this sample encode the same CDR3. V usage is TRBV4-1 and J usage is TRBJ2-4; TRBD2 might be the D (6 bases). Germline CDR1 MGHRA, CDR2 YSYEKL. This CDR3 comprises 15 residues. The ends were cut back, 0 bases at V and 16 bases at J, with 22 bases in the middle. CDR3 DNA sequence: TGCGCCAGCAGCCAAGATCTAAGCGGGTCAACCCACCCCTACTTC. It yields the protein CASSQDLSGSTHPYF.

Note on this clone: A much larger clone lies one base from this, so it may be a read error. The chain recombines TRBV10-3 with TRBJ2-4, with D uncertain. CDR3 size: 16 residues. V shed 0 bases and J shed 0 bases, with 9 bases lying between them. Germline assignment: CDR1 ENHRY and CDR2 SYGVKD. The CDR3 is CAISESEWLAKNIQYF. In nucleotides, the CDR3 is TGTGCCATCAGTGAGTCGGAGTGGTTAGCCAAAAACATTCAGTACTTC.

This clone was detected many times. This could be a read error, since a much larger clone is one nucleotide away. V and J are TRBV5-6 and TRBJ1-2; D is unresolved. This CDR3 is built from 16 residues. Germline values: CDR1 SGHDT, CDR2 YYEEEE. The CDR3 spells CACSFIPQSNNYGYTF. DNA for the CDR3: TGTGCCTGCAGCTTTATCCCCCAGTCGAATAACTATGGCTACACCTTC.

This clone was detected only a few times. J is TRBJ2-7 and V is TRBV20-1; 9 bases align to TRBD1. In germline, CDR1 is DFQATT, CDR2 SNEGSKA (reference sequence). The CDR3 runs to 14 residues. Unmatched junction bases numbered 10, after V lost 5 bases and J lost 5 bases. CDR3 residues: CSARVQGAVDEQYF. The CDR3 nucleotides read TGCAGTGCTCGAGTACAGGGGGCGGTGGACGAGCAGTACTTC.

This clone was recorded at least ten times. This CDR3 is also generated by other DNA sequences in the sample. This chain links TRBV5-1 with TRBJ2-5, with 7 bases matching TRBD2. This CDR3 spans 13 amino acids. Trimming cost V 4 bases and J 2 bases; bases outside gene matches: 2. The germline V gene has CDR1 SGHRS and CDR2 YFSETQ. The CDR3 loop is CASSRGLQETQYF. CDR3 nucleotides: TGCGCCAGCAGCCGGGGACTACAAGAGACCCAGTACTTC.

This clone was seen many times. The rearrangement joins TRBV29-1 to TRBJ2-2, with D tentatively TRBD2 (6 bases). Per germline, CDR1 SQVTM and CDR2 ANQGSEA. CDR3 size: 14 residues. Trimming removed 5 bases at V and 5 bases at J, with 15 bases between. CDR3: CSVRSGDRTGELFF. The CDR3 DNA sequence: TGCAGCGTTCGATCGGGAGATCGAACCGGGGAGCTGTTTTTT.

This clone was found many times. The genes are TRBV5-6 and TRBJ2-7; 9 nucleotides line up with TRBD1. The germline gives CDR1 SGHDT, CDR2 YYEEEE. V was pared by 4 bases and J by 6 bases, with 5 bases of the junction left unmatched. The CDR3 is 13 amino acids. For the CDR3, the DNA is TGTGCCAGCAGCCAAGGGACAGGGTTCGAGCAGTACTTC. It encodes CASSQGTGFEQYF.

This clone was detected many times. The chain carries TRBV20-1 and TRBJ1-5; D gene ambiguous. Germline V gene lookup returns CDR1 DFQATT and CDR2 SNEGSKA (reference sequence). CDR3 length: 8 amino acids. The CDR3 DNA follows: TGCAGGGATCAGCCCCAGCATTTT. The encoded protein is CRDQPQHF.

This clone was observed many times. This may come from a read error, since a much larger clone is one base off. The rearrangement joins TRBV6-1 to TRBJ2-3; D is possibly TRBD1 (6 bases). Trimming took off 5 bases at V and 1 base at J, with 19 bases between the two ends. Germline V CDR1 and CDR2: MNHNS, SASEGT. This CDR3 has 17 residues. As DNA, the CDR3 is TGTGCCAGCAGTACGACCTTCGGGGACAAGGGCACAGATACGCAGTATTTT. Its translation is CASSTTFGDKGTDTQYF.

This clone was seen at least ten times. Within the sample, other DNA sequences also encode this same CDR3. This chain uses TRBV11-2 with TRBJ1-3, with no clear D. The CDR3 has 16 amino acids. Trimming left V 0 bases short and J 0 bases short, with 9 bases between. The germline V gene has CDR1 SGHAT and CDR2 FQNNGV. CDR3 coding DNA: TGTGCCAGCAGCTTAGAAGGGCCTCACTCTGGAAACACCATATATTTT. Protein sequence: CASSLEGPHSGNTIYF.

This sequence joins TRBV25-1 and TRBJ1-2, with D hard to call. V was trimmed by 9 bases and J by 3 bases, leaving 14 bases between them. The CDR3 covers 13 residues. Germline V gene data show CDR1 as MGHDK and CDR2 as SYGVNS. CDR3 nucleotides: TGTGCCAGAAGCCACTCCGGGTACTATGGCTACACCTTC. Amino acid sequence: CARSHSGYYGYTF.

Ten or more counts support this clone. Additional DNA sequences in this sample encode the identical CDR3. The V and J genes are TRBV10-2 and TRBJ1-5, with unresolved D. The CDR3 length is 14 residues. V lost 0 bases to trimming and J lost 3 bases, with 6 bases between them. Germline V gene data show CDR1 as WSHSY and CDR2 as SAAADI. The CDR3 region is CASSESDVNQPQHF. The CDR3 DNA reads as TGCGCCAGCAGTGAGTCGGACGTCAATCAGCCCCAGCATTTT.

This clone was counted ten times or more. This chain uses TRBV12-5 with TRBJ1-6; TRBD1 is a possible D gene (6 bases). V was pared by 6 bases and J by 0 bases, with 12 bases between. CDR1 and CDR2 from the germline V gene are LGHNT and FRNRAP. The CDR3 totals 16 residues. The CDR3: CASGSTGSSYNSPLHF. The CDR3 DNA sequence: TGTGCTAGTGGCTCTACAGGGAGCTCCTATAATTCACCCCTCCACTTT.

As DNA, the CDR3 is TGTGCCAGCAGCCAAGGAGGACAATTCTATGGCTACACCTTC. Translating it yields CASSQGGQFYGYTF. This chain joins TRBV3-1 and TRBJ1-2; tentative D call: TRBD1 (5 bases). Between the trimmed V and J ends, which lost 1 base and 4 bases, there was a span of 10 bases. The CDR3 loop spans 14 amino acids. Germline-derived CDR1 and CDR2 are LGHDT and YNNKEL (reference sequence).

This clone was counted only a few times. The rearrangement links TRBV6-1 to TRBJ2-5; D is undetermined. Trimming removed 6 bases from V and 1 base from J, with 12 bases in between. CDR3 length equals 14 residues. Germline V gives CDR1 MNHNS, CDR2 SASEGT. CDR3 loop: CASSSYTSQETQYF. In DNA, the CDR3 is TGTGCCAGCAGCTCCTATACGTCCCAAGAGACCCAGTACTTC.

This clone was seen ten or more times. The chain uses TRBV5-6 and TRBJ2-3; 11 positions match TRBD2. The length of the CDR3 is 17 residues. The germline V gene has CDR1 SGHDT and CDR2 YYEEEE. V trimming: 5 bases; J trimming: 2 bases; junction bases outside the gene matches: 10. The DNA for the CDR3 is TGTGCCAGCAGTCCCCCTCCGGGACTAGCGGCCACAGATACGCAGTATTTT. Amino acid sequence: CASSPPPGLAATDTQYF.

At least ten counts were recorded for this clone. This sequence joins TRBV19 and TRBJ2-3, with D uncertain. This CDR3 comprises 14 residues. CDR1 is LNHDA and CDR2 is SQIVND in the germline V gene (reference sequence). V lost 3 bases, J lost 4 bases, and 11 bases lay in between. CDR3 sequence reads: CASSIQDGADTQYF. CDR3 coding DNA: TGTGCCAGTAGTATCCAGGACGGTGCAGATACGCAGTATTTT.

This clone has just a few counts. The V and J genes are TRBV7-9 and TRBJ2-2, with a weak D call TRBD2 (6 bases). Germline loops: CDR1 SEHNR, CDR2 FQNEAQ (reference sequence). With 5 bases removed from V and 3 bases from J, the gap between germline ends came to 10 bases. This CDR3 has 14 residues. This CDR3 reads CASSPDYHTGELFF. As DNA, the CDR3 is TGTGCCAGCAGCCCGGACTACCACACCGGGGAGCTGTTTTTT.

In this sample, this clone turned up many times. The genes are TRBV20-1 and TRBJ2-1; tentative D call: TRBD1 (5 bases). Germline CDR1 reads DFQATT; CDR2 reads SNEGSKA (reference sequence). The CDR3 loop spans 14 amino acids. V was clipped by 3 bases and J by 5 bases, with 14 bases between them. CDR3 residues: CSARGQGMDNEQFF. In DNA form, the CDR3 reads TGCAGTGCTAGGGGGCAGGGAATGGACAATGAGCAGTTCTTC.

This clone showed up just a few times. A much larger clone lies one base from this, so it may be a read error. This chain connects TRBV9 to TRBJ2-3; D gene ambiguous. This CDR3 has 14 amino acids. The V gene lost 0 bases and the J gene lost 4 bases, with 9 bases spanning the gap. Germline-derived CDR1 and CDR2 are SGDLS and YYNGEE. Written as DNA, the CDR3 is TGTGCCAGCAGCGTAGAGGATGGACCAGATACGCAGTATTTT. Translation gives CASSVEDGPDTQYF. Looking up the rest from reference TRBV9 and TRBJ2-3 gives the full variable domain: DSGVTQTPKHLITATGQRVTLRCSPRSGDLSVYWYQQSLDQGLQFLIQYYNGEERAKGNILERFSAQQFPDLHSELNLSSLELGDSALYFCASSVEDGPDTQYFGPGTRLTVL.

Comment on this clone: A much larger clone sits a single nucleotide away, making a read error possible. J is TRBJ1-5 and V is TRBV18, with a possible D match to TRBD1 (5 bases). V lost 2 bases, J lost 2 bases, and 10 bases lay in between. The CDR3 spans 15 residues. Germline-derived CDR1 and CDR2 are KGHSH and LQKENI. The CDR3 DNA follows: TGTGCCAGCTCACCAGATATGGGGGGCAATCAGCCCCAGCATTTT. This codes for CASSPDMGGNQPQHF.

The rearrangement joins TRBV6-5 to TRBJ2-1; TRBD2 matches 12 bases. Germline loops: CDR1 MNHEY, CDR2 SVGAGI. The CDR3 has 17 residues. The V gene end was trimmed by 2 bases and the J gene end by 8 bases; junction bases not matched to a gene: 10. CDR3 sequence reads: CASSYLRTSGIVDEQFF. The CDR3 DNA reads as TGTGCCAGCAGTTACCTTAGGACTAGCGGGATTGTGGATGAGCAGTTCTTC.

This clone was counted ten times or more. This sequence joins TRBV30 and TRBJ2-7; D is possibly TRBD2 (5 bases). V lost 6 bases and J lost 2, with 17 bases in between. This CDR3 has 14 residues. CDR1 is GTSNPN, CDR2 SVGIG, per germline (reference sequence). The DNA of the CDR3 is TGTGCCTGCGCGACCGGGATTTTGACCTACGAGCAGTACTTC. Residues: CACATGILTYEQYF.

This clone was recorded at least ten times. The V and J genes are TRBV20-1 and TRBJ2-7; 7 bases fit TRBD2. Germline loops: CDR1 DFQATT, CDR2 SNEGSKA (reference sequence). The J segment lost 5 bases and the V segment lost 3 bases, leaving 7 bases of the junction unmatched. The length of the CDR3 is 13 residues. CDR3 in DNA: TGCAGTGCTAGTGCGGGGACTACCGACGAGCAGTACTTC. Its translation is CSASAGTTDEQYF.

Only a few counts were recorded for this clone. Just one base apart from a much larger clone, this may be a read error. CDR3 protein: CASSNPTSGRADGNEQFF. CDR3 DNA sequence: TGCGCCAGCAGCAACCCTACTAGCGGGAGAGCCGATGGGAATGAGCAGTTCTTC. The genes are TRBV5-1 and TRBJ2-1; TRBD2 aligns across 11 bases. Germline CDR1 SGHRS, CDR2 YFSETQ. The CDR3 is 18 residues long. Unmatched junction bases numbered 16, after V lost 4 bases and J lost 7 bases.